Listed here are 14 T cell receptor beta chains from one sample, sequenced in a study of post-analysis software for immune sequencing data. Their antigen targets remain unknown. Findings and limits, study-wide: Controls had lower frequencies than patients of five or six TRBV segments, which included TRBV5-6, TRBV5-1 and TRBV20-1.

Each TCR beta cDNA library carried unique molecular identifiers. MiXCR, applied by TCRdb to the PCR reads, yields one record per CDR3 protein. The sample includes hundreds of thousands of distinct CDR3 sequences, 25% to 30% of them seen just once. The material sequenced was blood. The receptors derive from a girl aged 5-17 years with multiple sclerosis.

CDR3 protein: CASSGGTYTGELFF. DNA of the CDR3: TGTGCCAGCAGTGGGGGGACATACACCGGGGAGCTGTTTTTT. The chain employs TRBV2 and TRBJ2-2, with D perhaps TRBD1 (6 bases). Trimming removed 4 bases at V and 3 bases at J, with 9 bases between. The CDR3 is 14 residues long. CDR1 is SNHLY, CDR2 FYNNEI, per germline.

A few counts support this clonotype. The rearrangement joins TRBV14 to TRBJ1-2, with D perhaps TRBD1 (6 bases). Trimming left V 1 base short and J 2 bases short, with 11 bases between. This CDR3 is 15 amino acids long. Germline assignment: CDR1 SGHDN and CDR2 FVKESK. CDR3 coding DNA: TGTGCCAGCAGCCAAGGAATTGGACAGAACTATGGCTACACCTTC. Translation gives CASSQGIGQNYGYTF.

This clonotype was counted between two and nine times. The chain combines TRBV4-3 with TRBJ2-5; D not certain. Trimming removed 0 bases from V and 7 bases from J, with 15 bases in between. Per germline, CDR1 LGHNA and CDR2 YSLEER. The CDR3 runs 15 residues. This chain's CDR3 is CASSQDWGWEGTQYF. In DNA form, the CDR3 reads TGCGCCAGCAGCCAAGATTGGGGTTGGGAAGGGACCCAGTACTTC.

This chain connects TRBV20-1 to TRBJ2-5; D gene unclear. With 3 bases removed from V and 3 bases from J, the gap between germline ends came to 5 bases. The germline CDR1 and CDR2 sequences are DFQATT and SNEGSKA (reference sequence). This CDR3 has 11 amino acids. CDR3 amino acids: CSASLEETQYF. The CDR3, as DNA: TGCAGTGCTAGTCTGGAAGAGACCCAGTACTTC.

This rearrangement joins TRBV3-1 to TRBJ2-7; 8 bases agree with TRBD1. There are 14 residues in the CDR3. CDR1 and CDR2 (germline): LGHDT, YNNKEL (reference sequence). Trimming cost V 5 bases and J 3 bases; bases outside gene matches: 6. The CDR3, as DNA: TGTGCCAGCAGCGAGACGACAGGGGACTACGAGCAGTACTTC. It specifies CASSETTGDYEQYF.

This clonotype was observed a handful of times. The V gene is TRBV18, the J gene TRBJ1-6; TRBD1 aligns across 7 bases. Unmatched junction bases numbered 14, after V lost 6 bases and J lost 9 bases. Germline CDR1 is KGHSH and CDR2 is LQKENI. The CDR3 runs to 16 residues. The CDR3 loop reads CASSTKQQGTGSPLHF. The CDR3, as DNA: TGTGCCAGCTCGACGAAACAACAGGGGACCGGTTCACCCCTCCACTTT.

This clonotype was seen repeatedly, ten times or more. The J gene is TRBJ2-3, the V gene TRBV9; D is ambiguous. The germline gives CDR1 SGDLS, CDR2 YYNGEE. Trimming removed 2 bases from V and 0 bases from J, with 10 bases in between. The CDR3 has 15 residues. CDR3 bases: TGTGCCAGCAGCGTGGGCCAAGCTAGCACAGATACGCAGTATTTT. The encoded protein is CASSVGQASTDTQYF.

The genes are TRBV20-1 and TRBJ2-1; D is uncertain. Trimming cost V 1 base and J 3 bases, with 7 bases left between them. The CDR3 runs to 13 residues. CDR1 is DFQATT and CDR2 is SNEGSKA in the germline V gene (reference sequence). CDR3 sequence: CSARAGLYNEQFF. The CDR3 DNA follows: TGCAGTGCTAGAGCGGGTCTCTACAATGAGCAGTTCTTC.

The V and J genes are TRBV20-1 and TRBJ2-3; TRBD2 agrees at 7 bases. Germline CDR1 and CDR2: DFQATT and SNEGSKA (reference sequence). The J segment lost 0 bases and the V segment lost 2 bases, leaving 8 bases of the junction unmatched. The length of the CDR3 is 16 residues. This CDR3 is CSARSKLAASTDTQYF. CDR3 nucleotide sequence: TGCAGTGCTAGAAGTAAGCTAGCGGCTAGCACAGATACGCAGTATTTT.

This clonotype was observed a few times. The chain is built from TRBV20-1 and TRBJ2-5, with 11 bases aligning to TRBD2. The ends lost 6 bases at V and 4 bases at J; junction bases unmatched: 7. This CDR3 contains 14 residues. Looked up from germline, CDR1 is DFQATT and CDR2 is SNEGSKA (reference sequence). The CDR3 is CSASLAGVGETQYF. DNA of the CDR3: TGCAGTGCCTCACTAGCGGGAGTGGGAGAGACCCAGTACTTC.

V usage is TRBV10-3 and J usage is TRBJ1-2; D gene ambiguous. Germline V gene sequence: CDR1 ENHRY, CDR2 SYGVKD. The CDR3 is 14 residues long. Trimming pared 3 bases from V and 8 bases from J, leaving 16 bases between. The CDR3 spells CAISDPGLVIGYTF. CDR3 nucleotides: TGTGCCATCAGTGACCCGGGGTTGGTTATCGGCTACACCTTC.

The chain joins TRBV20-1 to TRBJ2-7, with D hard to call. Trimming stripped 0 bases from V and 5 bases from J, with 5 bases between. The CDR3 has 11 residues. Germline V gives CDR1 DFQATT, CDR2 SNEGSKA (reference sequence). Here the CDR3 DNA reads TGCAGTGCTAGAGATGGACACGAGCAGTACTTC. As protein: CSARDGHEQYF.

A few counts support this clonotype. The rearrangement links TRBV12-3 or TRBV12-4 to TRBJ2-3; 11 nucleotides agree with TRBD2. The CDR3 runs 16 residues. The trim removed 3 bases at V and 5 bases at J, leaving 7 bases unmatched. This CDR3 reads CASSFVSGRAIDTQYF. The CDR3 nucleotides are TGTGCCAGCAGTTTCGTTAGCGGGAGGGCCATAGATACGCAGTATTTT.

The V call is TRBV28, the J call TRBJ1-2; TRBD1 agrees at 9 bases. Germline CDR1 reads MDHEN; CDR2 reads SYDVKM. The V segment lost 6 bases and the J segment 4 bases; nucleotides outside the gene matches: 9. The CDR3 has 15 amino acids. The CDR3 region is CASRTPGDRAYGYTF. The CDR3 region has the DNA TGTGCCAGCAGGACACCGGGGGACAGGGCCTATGGCTACACCTTC.